The 5 T cell receptor beta chains listed next were all sequenced from one sample in a study of early T cells in non-severe SARS-CoV-2 infection. MiXCR was run by TCRdb on the 5' RACE reads, yielding one entry per CDR3 protein. The sample has 55,000 to 75,000 distinct CDR3 sequences, more than 7.5% seen once. Sequencing was carried out using whole blood. The source is an adult who was a healthcare worker with PCR-confirmed SARS-CoV-2 infection or an uninfected control (not recorded which).

The sample holds many counts of this clonotype. This chain connects TRBV5-6 to TRBJ1-2; D ambiguous. The CDR3 has 14 residues. Trimming took 0 bases from V and 0 from J, leaving 6 bases between them. Per the germline V gene, CDR1 is SGHDT and CDR2 is YYEEEE. This CDR3 reads CASSLEGSNYGYTF. In DNA, the CDR3 is TGTGCCAGCAGCTTGGAGGGATCTAACTATGGCTACACCTTC.

The chain carries TRBV28 and TRBJ2-1; D is undetermined. CDR3 length: 12 residues. Per the germline V gene, CDR1 is MDHEN and CDR2 is SYDVKM. Deletions cut 6 bases from V and 8 bases from J, with 11 bases between. The chain's CDR3 is CASSTKRDEQFF. DNA of the CDR3: TGTGCCAGCAGCACGAAACGGGATGAGCAGTTCTTC.

The chain carries TRBV5-8 and TRBJ2-3; 7 positions agree with TRBD2. CDR1 SGHTS and CDR2 YDEGEE come from the germline V gene. This CDR3 is built from 14 residues. The J segment lost 3 bases and the V segment lost 2 bases, leaving 3 bases of the junction unmatched. The CDR3 sequence: CASSFRLATDTQYF. CDR3 nucleotides: TGTGCCAGCAGCTTTCGACTAGCTACAGATACGCAGTATTTT.

This clonotype was counted ten times or more. This chain links TRBV14 with TRBJ2-7; a weak D match, TRBD1 (6 bases). CDR3 length equals 19 residues. Deletions cut 0 bases from V and 3 bases from J, with 24 bases between. Germline lookup yields CDR1 SGHDN and CDR2 FVKESK. The DNA for the CDR3 is TGTGCCAGCAGCCAAGATGGGCACAGGGCCAATATGTTATTCTACGAGCAGTACTTC. Its protein product is CASSQDGHRANMLFYEQYF.

This clonotype came up a few times. The chain uses TRBV7-8 and TRBJ1-5; 7 nucleotides agree with TRBD1. V lost 1 base to trimming and J lost 3 bases; unmatched junction nucleotides: 6. Germline CDR1 reads SGHVS; CDR2 reads FQNEAQ. The CDR3 runs 16 residues. This CDR3 reads CASSLEGQIYNQPQHF. CDR3 coding DNA: TGTGCCAGCAGCTTAGAGGGACAGATTTACAATCAGCCCCAGCATTTT.